The present T cell receptor beta chain was sequenced within a study of cytomegalovirus exposure and HLA in healthy donors. It was with 60 Vbeta and 13 Jbeta primers that the PCR ran. The data were produced by immunoSEQ multiplex PCR, yet TCRdb's version contains in-frame clones alone and is incomplete. Here the sample spans about 180,000 clones, around 73% being singletons. Trimming left V 2 bases short and J 6 bases short, with 17 bases between. This CDR3 has 16 amino acids. Germline CDR1 is LNHNV and CDR2 is YYDKDF (reference sequence). This sequence joins TRBV15 and TRBJ2-1; D perhaps matches TRBD2 (6 bases). The TCR comes from a man aged 55-75 years in good health and CMV-seronegative. The sample taken for sequencing was PBMCs. The CDR3 DNA reads TGTGCCACCAGCAGATCCGGGGACTTGGGTGGCAATGAGCAGTTCTTC. The encoded protein is CATSRSGDLGGNEQFF.